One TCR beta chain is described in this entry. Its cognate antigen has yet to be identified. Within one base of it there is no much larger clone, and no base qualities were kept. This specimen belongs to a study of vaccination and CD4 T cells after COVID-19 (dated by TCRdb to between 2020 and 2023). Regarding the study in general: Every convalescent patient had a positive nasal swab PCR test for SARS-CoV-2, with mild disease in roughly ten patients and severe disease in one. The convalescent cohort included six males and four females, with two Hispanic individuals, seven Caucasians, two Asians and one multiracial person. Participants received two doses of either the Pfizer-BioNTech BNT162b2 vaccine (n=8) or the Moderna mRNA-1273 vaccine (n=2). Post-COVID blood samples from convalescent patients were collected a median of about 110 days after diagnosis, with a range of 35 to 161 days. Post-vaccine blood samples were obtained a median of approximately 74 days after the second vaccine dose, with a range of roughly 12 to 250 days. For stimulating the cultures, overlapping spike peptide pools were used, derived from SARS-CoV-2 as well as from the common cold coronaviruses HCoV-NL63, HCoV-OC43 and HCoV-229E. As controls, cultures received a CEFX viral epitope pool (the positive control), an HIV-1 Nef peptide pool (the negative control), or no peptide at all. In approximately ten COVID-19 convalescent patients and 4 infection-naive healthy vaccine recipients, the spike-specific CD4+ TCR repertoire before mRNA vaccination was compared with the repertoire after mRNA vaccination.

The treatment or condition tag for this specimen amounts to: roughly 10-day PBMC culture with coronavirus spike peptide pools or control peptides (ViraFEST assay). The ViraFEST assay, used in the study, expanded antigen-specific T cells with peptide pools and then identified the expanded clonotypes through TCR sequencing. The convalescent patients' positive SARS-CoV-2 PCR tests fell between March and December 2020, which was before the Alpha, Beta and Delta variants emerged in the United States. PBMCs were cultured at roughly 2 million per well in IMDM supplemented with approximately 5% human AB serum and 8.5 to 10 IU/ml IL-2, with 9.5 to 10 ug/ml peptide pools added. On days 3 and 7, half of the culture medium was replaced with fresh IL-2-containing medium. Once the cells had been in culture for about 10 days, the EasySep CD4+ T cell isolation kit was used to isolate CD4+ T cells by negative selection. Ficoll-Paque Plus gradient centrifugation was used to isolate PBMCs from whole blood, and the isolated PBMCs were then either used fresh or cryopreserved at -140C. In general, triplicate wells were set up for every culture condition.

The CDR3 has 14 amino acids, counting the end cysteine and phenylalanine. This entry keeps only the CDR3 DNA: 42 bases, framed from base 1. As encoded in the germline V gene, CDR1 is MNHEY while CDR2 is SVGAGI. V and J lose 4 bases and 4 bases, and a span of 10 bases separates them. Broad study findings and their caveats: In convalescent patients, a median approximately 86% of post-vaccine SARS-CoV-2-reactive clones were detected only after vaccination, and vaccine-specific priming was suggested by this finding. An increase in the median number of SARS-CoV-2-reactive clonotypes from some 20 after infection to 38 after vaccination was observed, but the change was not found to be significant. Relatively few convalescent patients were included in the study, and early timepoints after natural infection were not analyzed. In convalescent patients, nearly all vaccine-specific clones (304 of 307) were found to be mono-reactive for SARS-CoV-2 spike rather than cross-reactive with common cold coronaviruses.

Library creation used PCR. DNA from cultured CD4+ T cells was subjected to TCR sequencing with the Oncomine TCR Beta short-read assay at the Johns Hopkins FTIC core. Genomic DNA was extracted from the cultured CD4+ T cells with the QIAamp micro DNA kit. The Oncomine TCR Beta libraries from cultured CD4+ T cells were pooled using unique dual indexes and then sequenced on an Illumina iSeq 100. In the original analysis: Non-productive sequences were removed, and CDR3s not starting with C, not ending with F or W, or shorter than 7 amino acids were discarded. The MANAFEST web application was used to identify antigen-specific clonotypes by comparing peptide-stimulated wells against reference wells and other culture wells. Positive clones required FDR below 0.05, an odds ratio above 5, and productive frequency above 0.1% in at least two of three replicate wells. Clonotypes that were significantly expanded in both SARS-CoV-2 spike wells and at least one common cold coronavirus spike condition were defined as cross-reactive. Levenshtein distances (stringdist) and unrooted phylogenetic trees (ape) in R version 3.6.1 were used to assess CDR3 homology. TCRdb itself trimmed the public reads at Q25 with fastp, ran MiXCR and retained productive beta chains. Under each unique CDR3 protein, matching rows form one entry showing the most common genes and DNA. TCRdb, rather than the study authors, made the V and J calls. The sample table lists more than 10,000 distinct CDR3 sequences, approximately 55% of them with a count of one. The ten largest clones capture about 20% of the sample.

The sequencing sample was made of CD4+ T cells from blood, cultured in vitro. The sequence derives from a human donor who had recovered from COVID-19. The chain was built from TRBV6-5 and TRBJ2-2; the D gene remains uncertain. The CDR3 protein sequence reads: CASSFLVGTGELFF. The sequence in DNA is TGTGCCAGCAGTTTCCTAGTAGGCACCGGGGAGCTGTTTTTT.